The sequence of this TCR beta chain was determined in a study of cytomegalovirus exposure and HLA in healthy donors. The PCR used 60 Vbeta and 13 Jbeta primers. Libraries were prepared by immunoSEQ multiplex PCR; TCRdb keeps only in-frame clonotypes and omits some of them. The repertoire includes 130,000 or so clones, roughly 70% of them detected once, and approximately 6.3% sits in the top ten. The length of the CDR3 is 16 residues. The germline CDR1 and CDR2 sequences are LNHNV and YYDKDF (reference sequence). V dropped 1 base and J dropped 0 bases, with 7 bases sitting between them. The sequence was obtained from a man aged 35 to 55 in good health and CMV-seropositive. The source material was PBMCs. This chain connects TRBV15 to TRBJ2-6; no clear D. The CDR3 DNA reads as TGTGCCACCAGCAGAGCTATCGCCTCTGGGGCCAACGTCCTGACTTTC. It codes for CATSRAIASGANVLTF.